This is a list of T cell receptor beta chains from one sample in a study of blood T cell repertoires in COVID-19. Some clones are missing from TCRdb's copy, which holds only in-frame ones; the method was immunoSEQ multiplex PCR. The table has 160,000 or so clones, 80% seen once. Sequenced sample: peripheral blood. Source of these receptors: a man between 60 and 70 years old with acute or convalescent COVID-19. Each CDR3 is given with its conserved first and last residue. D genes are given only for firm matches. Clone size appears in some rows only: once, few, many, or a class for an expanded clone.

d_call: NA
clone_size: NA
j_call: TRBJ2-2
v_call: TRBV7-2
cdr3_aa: CASSLAYLAGELFF
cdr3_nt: TGTGCCAGCAGCTTAGCTTATCTTGCCGGGGAGCTGTTTTTT

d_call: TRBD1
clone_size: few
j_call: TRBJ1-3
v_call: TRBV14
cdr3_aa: CASSPGGGRGGNTIYF
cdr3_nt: TGTGCCAGCAGCCCAGGAGGGGGCCGGGGCGGAAACACCATATATTTT

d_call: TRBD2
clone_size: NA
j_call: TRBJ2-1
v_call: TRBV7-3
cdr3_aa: CASSLSASSGVNEQFF
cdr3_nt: TGTGCCAGCAGCTTATCGGCCTCTAGCGGGGTGAATGAGCAGTTCTTC

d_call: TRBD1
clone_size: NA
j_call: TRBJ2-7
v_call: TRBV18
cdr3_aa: CASSPPRTGASYEQYF
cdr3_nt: TGTGCCAGCTCACCACCGCGGACAGGCGCTTCCTACGAGCAGTACTTC

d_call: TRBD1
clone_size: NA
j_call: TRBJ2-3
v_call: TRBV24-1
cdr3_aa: CATSDNRGTDTQYF
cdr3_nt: TGTGCCACCAGTGATAACAGGGGTACAGATACGCAGTATTTT

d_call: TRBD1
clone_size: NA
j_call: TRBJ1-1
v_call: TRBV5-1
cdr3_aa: CASSPGQPNTEAFF
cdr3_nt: TGCGCCAGCAGCCCGGGACAGCCTAACACTGAAGCTTTCTTT

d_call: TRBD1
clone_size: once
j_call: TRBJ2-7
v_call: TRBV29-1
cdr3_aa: CSAIQTGAEQYF
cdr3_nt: TGCAGCGCGATACAGACAGGGGCTGAGCAGTACTTC

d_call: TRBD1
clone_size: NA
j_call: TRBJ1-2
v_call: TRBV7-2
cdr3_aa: CASSSRQGARYGYTF
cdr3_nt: TGTGCCAGCAGCTCCCGACAGGGGGCACGCTATGGCTACACCTTC

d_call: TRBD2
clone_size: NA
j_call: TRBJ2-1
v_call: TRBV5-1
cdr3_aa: CASSQLAGAYNEQFF
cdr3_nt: TGCGCCAGCAGCCAACTAGCGGGGGCCTACAATGAGCAGTTCTTC

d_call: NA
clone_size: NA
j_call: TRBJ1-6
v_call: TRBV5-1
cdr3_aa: CASSLAGHLMGSPLHF
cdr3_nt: TGCGCCAGCAGCTTGGCGGGACACCTTATGGGGTCACCCCTCCACTTT

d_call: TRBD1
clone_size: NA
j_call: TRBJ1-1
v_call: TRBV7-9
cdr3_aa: CASSKGRARGFTEAFF
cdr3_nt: TGTGCCAGCAGTAAAGGCAGGGCCAGGGGGTTCACTGAAGCTTTCTTT

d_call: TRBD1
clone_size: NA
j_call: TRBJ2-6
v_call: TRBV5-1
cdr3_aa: CASSGDRGLYSGANVLTF
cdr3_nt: TGCGCCAGCAGCGGGGACAGGGGGCTGTACTCTGGGGCCAACGTCCTGACTTTC

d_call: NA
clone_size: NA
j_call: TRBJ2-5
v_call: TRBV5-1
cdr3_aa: CASSLTGGGETQYF
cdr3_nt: TGCGCCAGCAGCTTAACAGGGGGAGGGGAGACCCAGTACTTC

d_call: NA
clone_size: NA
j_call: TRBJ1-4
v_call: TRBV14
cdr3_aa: CASSQGAREKLFF
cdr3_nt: TGTGCCAGCAGCCAGGGGGCGAGGGAAAAACTGTTTTTT

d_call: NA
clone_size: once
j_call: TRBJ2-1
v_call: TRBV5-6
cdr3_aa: CASSMSSRSGYNEQFF
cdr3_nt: TGTGCCAGCAGCATGAGCTCGAGGAGCGGCTACAATGAGCAGTTCTTC

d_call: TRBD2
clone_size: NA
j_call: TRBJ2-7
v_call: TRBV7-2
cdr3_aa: CASSLGTVGLGEQYF
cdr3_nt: TGTGCCAGCAGCTTGGGAACCGTGGGACTAGGCGAGCAGTACTTC

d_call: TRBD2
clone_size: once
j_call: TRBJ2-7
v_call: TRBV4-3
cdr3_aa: CAGRTSGNEQYF
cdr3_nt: TGCGCCGGCCGGACTAGCGGGAACGAGCAGTACTTC

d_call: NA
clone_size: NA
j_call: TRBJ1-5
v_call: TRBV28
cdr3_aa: CASSPAWGTGNQPQHF
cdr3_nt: TGTGCCAGCAGCCCTGCCTGGGGGACTGGCAATCAGCCCCAGCATTTT

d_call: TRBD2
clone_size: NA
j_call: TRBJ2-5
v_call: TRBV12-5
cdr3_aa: CASGFSGLAGKETQYF
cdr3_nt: TGTGCTAGTGGTTTCTCCGGACTAGCGGGTAAAGAGACCCAGTACTTC

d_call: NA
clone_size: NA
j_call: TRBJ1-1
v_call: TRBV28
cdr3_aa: CASRPGTGVNTEAFF
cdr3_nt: TGTGCCAGCAGGCCCGGGACGGGGGTAAACACTGAAGCTTTCTTT

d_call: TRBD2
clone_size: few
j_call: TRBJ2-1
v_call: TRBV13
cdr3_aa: CASSLGLAGRVNEQFF
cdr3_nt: TGTGCCAGCAGCTTAGGCCTAGCGGGTCGTGTGAATGAGCAGTTCTTC

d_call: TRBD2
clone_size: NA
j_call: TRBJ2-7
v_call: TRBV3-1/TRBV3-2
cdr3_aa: CASSLGTSGGLEQYF
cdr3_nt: TGTGCCAGCAGCCTAGGGACTAGCGGGGGGCTCGAGCAGTACTTC

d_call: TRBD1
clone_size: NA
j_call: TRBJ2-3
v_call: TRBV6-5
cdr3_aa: CASRKGQGATDTQYF
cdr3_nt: TGTGCCAGCAGGAAGGGACAGGGGGCAACAGATACGCAGTATTTT

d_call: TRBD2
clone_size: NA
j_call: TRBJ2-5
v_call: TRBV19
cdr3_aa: CASSISPSGRETQYF
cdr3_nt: TGTGCCAGTAGTATATCGCCTAGCGGGAGGGAGACCCAGTACTTC

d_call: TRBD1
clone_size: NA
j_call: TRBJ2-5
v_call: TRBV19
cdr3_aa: CASNPGTGGETQYF
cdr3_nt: TGTGCCAGTAATCCAGGGACAGGGGGAGAGACCCAGTACTTC

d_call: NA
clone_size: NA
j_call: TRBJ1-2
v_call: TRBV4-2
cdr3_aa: CASSQAYREGGYTF
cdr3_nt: TGTGCCAGCAGCCAGGCCTACAGGGAGGGGGGCTACACCTTC

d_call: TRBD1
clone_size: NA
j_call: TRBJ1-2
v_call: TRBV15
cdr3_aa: CATSMGGQGARVYGYTF
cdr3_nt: TGTGCCACCAGCATGGGGGGACAGGGGGCCAGGGTCTATGGCTACACCTTC

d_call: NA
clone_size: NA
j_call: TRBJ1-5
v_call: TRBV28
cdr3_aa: CASTEGTSNQPQHF
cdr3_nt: TGTGCCAGCACTGAGGGAACTAGCAATCAGCCCCAGCATTTT

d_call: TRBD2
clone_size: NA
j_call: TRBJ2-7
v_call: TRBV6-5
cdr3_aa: CASRPSGSSYEQYF
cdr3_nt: TGTGCCAGCAGACCCAGCGGGAGCTCCTACGAGCAGTACTTC

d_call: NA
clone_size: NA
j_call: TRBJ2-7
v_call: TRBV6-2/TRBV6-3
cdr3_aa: CASSREDYEQYF
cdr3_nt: TGTGCCAGCAGTCGGGAAGACTACGAGCAGTACTTC

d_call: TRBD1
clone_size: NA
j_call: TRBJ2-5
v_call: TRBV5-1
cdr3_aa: CASSVTPGQGQETQYF
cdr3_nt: TGCGCCAGCAGCGTGACACCGGGACAGGGTCAAGAGACCCAGTACTTC

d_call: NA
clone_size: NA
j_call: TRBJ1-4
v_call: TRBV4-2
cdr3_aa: CASSQGQSTNEKLFF
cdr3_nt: TGTGCCAGCAGCCAAGGACAGTCAACTAATGAAAAACTGTTTTTT

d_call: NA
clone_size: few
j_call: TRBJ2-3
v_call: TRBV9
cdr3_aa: CASSGKDGKRTDTQYF
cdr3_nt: TGTGCCAGCAGCGGTAAGGACGGGAAACGCACAGATACGCAGTATTTT

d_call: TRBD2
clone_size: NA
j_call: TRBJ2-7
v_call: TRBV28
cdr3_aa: CASTVGTRSYEQYF
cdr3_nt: TGTGCCAGCACCGTAGGGACTAGATCCTACGAGCAGTACTTC

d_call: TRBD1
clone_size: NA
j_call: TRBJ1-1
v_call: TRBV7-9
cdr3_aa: CASSPDRAYTEAFF
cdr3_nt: TGTGCCAGCAGCCCCGACAGGGCCTACACTGAAGCTTTCTTT

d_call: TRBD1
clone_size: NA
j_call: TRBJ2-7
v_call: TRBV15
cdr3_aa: CATSRDREAGEQYF
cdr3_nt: TGTGCCACCAGTCGGGACAGGGAGGCGGGCGAGCAGTACTTC

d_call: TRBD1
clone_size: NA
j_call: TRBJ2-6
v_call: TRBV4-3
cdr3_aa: CASSQTRGLGANVLTF
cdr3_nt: TGCGCCAGCAGCCAAACCAGGGGGCTTGGGGCCAACGTCCTGACTTTC

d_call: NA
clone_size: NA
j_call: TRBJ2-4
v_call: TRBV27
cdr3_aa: CASSSPGHNIQYF
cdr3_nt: TGTGCCAGCAGTTCCCCGGGACACAACATTCAGTACTTC

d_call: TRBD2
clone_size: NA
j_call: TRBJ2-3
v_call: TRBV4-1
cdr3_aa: CASSQDGRGGDTQYF
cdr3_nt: TGCGCCAGCAGCCAAGATGGGAGGGGTGGAGATACGCAGTATTTT

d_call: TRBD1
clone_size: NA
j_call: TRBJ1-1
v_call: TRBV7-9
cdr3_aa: CASSEDRGMNTEAFF
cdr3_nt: TGTGCCAGCAGCGAAGACAGGGGAATGAACACTGAAGCTTTCTTT

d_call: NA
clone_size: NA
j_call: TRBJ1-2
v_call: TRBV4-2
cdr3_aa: CASNPSGLEGSTNYGYTF
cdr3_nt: TGTGCCAGCAATCCAAGTGGGTTGGAGGGAAGTACTAACTATGGCTACACCTTC

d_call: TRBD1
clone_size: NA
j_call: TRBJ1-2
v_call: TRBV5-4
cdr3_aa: CASSTQGVQGAGGYTF
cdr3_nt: TGTGCCAGCAGCACCCAAGGAGTTCAGGGGGCTGGTGGCTACACCTTC

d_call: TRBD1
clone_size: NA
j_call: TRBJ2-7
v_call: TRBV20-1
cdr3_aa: CSADRGREQYF
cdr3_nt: TGCAGTGCGGACAGGGGGCGTGAGCAGTACTTC

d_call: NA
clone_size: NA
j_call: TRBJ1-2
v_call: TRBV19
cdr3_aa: CASSLRQANYGYTF
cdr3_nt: TGTGCCAGTTCTCTCAGGCAAGCTAACTATGGCTACACCTTC

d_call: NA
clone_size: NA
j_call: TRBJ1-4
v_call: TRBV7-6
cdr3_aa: CASSSYGRANEKLFF
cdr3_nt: TGTGCCAGCAGCTCCTACGGCAGGGCGAATGAAAAACTGTTTTTT

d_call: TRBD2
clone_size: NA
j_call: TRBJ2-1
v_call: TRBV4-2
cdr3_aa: CASSQDSAGGPYNEQFF
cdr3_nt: TGTGCCAGCAGCCAAGATTCGGCGGGGGGCCCCTACAATGAGCAGTTCTTC

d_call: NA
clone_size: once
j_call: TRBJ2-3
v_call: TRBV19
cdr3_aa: CASSKAIAADTQYF
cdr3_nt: TGTGCCAGTAGTAAAGCGATCGCCGCGGATACGCAGTATTTT